These 30 T cell receptor beta chains were sequenced from one sample in a study of shared clonotypes between healthy human individuals (dated by TCRdb to about 2020). The library was generated by the immunoSEQ multiplex PCR assay. Not all clones reach the TCRdb copy of this immuneACCESS table, which keeps in-frame sequences only. Checked studies attribute under half of the gap to unresolved V genes and leave the rest unexplained. The sample profile shows 2.3 million or so clones; approximately 95% of them were found once. The ten largest clones take up about 0.39% of the sample. Material for sequencing was naive CD4+ T cells from PBMCs. Sample cell subset or site, as interpreted from the label and publication: CD45RA+ positively selected. The receptor set was obtained from a man aged 18-30 years in good health. Some clones in this sample may be carry-over from other donors' samples.

The chain recombines TRBV7-9 with TRBJ2-1, with TRBD1 matching 10 bases. The germline V gene encodes CDR1 SEHNR and CDR2 FQNEAQ (reference sequence). V lost 6 bases to trimming and J lost 9 bases; unmatched junction nucleotides: 2. This CDR3 region has 12 residues. The CDR3 bases are TGTGCCAGCAGTTGGGACAGGGGTGAGCAGTTCTTC. Translated, it gives CASSWDRGEQFF.

This sequence joins TRBV28 and TRBJ2-5; D might be TRBD2 (5 bases). V was clipped by 2 bases and J by 5 bases, with 21 bases between them. Germline values: CDR1 MDHEN, CDR2 SYDVKM. This CDR3 is 17 amino acids long. CDR3 region: CASSLAPRPQEGETQYF. The CDR3 DNA is TGTGCCAGCAGTTTAGCCCCACGGCCTCAAGAGGGTGAGACCCAGTACTTC.

The chain uses TRBV6-1 and TRBJ2-2, with D possibly being TRBD2 (6 bases). With 11 bases removed from V and 6 bases from J, the gap between germline ends came to 22 bases. Germline V gene sequence: CDR1 MNHNS, CDR2 SASEGT. The CDR3 consists of 15 residues. The CDR3, as DNA: TGTGCCGGGCTTCGGTCTAGCGCAGAGGCCGGGGAGCTGTTTTTT. It specifies CAGLRSSAEAGELFF.

This chain connects TRBV7-6 to TRBJ2-7, with D perhaps TRBD2 (5 bases). The CDR3 is 13 amino acids. The ends were cut back, 4 bases at V and 2 bases at J, with 9 bases in the middle. CDR1 is SGHVS, CDR2 FNYEAQ, per germline. CDR3 sequence: CASSYGVTYEQYF. The CDR3 nucleotides are TGTGCCAGCAGCTACGGGGTGACCTACGAGCAGTACTTC. The full variable domain, its missing parts supplied by reference TRBV7-6 and TRBJ2-7, is GAGVSQSPRYKVTKRGQDVALRCDPISGHVSLYWYRQALGQGPEFLTYFNYEAQQDKSGLPNDRFSAERPEGSISTLTIQRTEQRDSAMYRCASSYGVTYEQYFGPGTRLTVT.

The CDR3 loop reads CASSLVPGTTVYEQYF. In DNA, the CDR3 is TGTGCCAGCAGCTTAGTACCCGGGACTACTGTCTACGAGCAGTACTTC. The chain recombines TRBV7-8 with TRBJ2-7, with 7 bases matching TRBD2. This CDR3 is built from 16 residues. The trim removed 1 base at V and 3 bases at J, leaving 9 bases unmatched. Germline V gene sequence: CDR1 SGHVS, CDR2 FQNEAQ.

The V call is TRBV6-1, the J call TRBJ1-1; 9 bases align to TRBD1. The CDR3 runs 12 residues. The V and J ends lost 8 bases and 8 bases, in that order; junction bases with no gene match: 6. Germline V gene lookup returns CDR1 MNHNS and CDR2 SASEGT. The CDR3 sequence: CASRDRVGEAFF. CDR3 nucleotide sequence: TGTGCCAGCCGGGACAGGGTCGGCGAAGCTTTCTTT.

The chain combines TRBV30 with TRBJ2-6; D is undetermined. V was pared by 5 bases and J by 0 bases, with 8 bases between. This CDR3 comprises 14 residues. CDR1 GTSNPN and CDR2 SVGIG come from the germline V gene (reference sequence). The CDR3 here is CAWGGHSGANVLTF. The DNA of the CDR3 is TGTGCCTGGGGCGGCCACTCTGGGGCCAACGTCCTGACTTTC.

The chain has TRBV5-6 and TRBJ1-5; D gene unclear. V lost 1 base and J 4 bases, leaving 9 bases between the germline ends. CDR3 length equals 14 residues. Germline-derived CDR1 and CDR2 are SGHDT and YYEEEE. Here the CDR3 DNA reads TGTGCCAGCAGCTTGTTCGGAGCTAATCAGCCCCAGCATTTT. Translated, it gives CASSLFGANQPQHF.

The chain couples TRBV27 to TRBJ2-7; TRBD2 might be the D (5 bases). The V gene lost 4 bases and the J gene lost 3 bases, with 22 bases spanning the gap. Per the germline V gene, CDR1 is MNHEY and CDR2 is SMNVEV (reference sequence). The CDR3 runs 17 residues. The CDR3 DNA reads as TGTGCCAGCAGTTCAATACGCGGCGGGCCCGGTATCTACGAGCAGTACTTC. Translated, it gives CASSSIRGGPGIYEQYF.

As for this clone: The sample has other DNA sequences that encode this CDR3 too. The J gene is TRBJ2-5, the V gene TRBV9; the match to TRBD2 covers 7 bases. The V segment lost 2 bases and the J segment 4 bases; nucleotides outside the gene matches: 2. This CDR3 contains 13 residues. CDR1 and CDR2 from the germline V gene are SGDLS and YYNGEE. CDR3 region: CASSVREGETQYF. The CDR3, as DNA: TGTGCCAGCAGCGTTAGGGAGGGAGAGACCCAGTACTTC.

The gene calls are TRBV2 and TRBJ2-2; TRBD1 aligns across 7 bases. Trimming at V came to 4 bases and at J to 9 bases, leaving 2 bases not matched to a gene. The CDR3 spans 12 residues. Per germline, CDR1 SNHLY and CDR2 FYNNEI. CDR3 in DNA: TGTGCCAGCAGTGGGGACAGCAGGGAGCTGTTTTTT. This codes for CASSGDSRELFF.

The chain recombines TRBV7-6 with TRBJ2-2; 12 bases match TRBD1. The CDR3 runs 20 residues. V shed 7 bases and J 5 bases; nucleotides not matched to a gene: 20. The germline CDR1 and CDR2 sequences are SGHVS and FNYEAQ. CDR3 residues: CASTPVSGTGGARRTGELFF. The DNA for the CDR3 is TGTGCCAGCACCCCGGTGTCAGGGACAGGGGGCGCAAGGAGAACCGGGGAGCTGTTTTTT.

This rearrangement joins TRBV14 to TRBJ2-6; no clear D. V lost 6 bases to trimming and J lost 4 bases, with 22 bases between them. This CDR3 region has 18 residues. Germline assignment: CDR1 SGHDN and CDR2 FVKESK. The CDR3 coding sequence is TGTGCCAGCAGTCCAAATCCCGGGCCTCCCATGGGGGCCAACGTCCTGACTTTC. Translating it yields CASSPNPGPPMGANVLTF.

The CDR3: CASSVGWGRAHDEQYF. The CDR3 DNA is TGTGCCAGCAGCGTAGGATGGGGGAGGGCCCATGACGAGCAGTACTTC. The chain is built from TRBV9 and TRBJ2-7, with TRBD2 matching over 7 bases. The CDR3 contains 16 residues. Germline CDR1 reads SGDLS; CDR2 reads YYNGEE. Unmatched junction bases numbered 11, after V lost 0 bases and J lost 5 bases.

V usage is TRBV30 and J usage is TRBJ2-5; D remains ambiguous. Germline V CDR1 and CDR2: GTSNPN, SVGIG (reference sequence). The CDR3 spans 13 residues. The V and J ends lost 0 bases and 5 bases respectively, with 10 bases between them. CDR3 residues: CAWSVQGAETQYF. The CDR3 DNA reads as TGTGCCTGGAGTGTACAAGGTGCGGAGACCCAGTACTTC.

As concerns this clone: Within the sample, other DNA sequences also encode this same CDR3. V gene TRBV5-1 combines with J gene TRBJ2-3; D call uncertain. V was shortened by 5 bases and J by 1 base, with 11 bases between the two germline ends. Germline lookup yields CDR1 SGHRS and CDR2 YFSETQ. CDR3 length: 14 amino acids. The CDR3 nucleotides read TGCGCCAGCAGTATCACCCCGGGCACAGATACGCAGTATTTT. Its translation: CASSITPGTDTQYF.

To note about this clone: Other DNA sequences of this sample code for an identical CDR3. The chain has TRBV29-1 and TRBJ1-3; D is perhaps TRBD1 (5 bases). Between the trimmed V and J ends, which lost 3 bases and 0 bases, there was a span of 6 bases. This CDR3 spans 13 amino acids. CDR1 and CDR2 from the germline V gene are SQVTM and ANQGSEA. CDR3 in amino acids: CSVDRVSGNTIYF. In DNA form, the CDR3 reads TGCAGCGTTGACAGGGTCTCTGGAAACACCATATATTTT.

Turning to this clone: Within the sample, other DNA sequences also encode this same CDR3. V is TRBV5-1 and J is TRBJ2-2; D is perhaps TRBD1 (6 bases). The germline CDR1 and CDR2 sequences are SGHRS and YFSETQ. The V and J ends lost 2 bases and 1 base respectively, with 9 bases between them. CDR3 length: 15 amino acids. This CDR3 reads CASSLLTGNTGELFF. In DNA form, the CDR3 reads TGCGCCAGCAGCTTATTGACAGGGAACACCGGGGAGCTGTTTTTT.

The chain carries TRBV25-1 and TRBJ2-5; the D call may be TRBD1 or TRBD2 (5 bases each). The tail of the sequence fits TRBJ2-7 better, so the J call may be wrong. Germline CDR1 reads MGHDK; CDR2 reads SYGVNS. The length of the CDR3 is 16 residues. The CDR3 loop reads CATGDETGTYSYEQYF. CDR3 nucleotides: TGTGCCACCGGGGATGAGACCGGGACCTACTCCTACGAGCAGTACTTC.

This clone was detected only once. The rearrangement joins TRBV5-1 to TRBJ2-7, with 8 bases fitting TRBD1. Germline V CDR1 and CDR2: SGHRS, YFSETQ. J lost 9 bases, V lost 3 bases, and 5 bases had no gene match. The CDR3 is 12 residues long. In DNA form, the CDR3 reads TGCGCCAGCAGCTCCGACAGGGGTTCGCAGTACTTC. This translates into CASSSDRGSQYF. Full variable domain (rest looked up from reference TRBV5-1 and TRBJ2-7): KAGVTQTPRYLIKTRGQQVTLSCSPISGHRSVSWYQQTPGQGLQFLFEYFSETQRNKGNFPGRFSGRQFSNSRSEMNVSTLELGDSALYLCASSSDRGSQYFGPGTRLTVT.

V usage is TRBV9 and J usage is TRBJ2-1; the match to TRBD2 covers 10 bases. CDR3 size: 17 residues. V lost 0 bases, J lost 4 bases, and 7 bases stayed unmatched. The germline V gene has CDR1 SGDLS and CDR2 YYNGEE. CDR3 sequence (DNA): TGTGCCAGCAGCGTAGATCTTTCTAGCGGGAGTTACAATGAGCAGTTCTTC. This sequence encodes CASSVDLSSGSYNEQFF.

This rearrangement joins TRBV9 to TRBJ2-5; 7 nucleotides match TRBD2. Germline values: CDR1 SGDLS, CDR2 YYNGEE. J gave up 4 bases and V 4 bases, and 13 bases lay outside the gene matches. The CDR3 covers 16 residues. For the CDR3, the DNA is TGTGCCAGCAGCAATCCGACTAGCTGGGCGTCAGAGACCCAGTACTTC. It translates to CASSNPTSWASETQYF. Variable domain in full (rest from reference TRBV9 and TRBJ2-5): DSGVTQTPKHLITATGQRVTLRCSPRSGDLSVYWYQQSLDQGLQFLIQYYNGEERAKGNILERFSAQQFPDLHSELNLSSLELGDSALYFCASSNPTSWASETQYFGPGTRLLVL.

This chain connects TRBV7-8 to TRBJ2-5, with 12 nucleotides matching TRBD2. Germline loops: CDR1 SGHVS, CDR2 FQNEAQ. V dropped 5 bases and J dropped 0; count of bases not matched to a gene: 13. This CDR3 has 19 residues. CDR3 loop: CASSPRGLAGSYDQETQYF. Written as DNA, the CDR3 is TGTGCCAGCAGCCCCAGAGGACTAGCGGGATCCTACGACCAAGAGACCCAGTACTTC.

This rearrangement joins TRBV18 to TRBJ1-2, with TRBD1 matching over 8 bases. V dropped 5 bases and J dropped 3; count of bases not matched to a gene: 8. Germline CDR1 reads KGHSH; CDR2 reads LQKENI. The CDR3 extends over 15 amino acids. The CDR3, as DNA: TGTGCCAGCTCAAGCGGACAGGGAAGCTACTATGGCTACACCTTC. This translates into CASSSGQGSYYGYTF.

J is TRBJ1-4 and V is TRBV29-1; 7 bases are shared with TRBD1. The CDR3 has 15 amino acids. CDR1 and CDR2 (germline): SQVTM, ANQGSEA. V was pared by 7 bases and J by 5 bases, with 13 bases of the junction left unmatched. This chain's CDR3 is CSAARSGQLNEKLFF. DNA of the CDR3: TGCAGCGCCGCGAGGTCGGGACAGCTAAATGAAAAACTGTTTTTT.

The V and J genes are TRBV5-1 and TRBJ1-2, with 10 positions matching TRBD1. V dropped 4 bases and J dropped 4; count of bases not matched to a gene: 16. The length of the CDR3 is 18 residues. The V gene's germline CDR1 is SGHRS and CDR2 YFSETQ. The chain's CDR3 is CASSPTGGQGRGPYGYTF. In DNA, the CDR3 is TGCGCCAGCAGCCCTACCGGGGGACAGGGGAGGGGACCCTATGGCTACACCTTC.

A word on this clone: This same CDR3 is encoded by further DNA sequences in the sample. The chain links TRBV7-9 to TRBJ1-5; D gene uncertain. V lost 1 base to trimming and J lost 6 bases, with 7 bases between them. Looked up from germline, CDR1 is SEHNR and CDR2 is FQNEAQ (reference sequence). CDR3 length: 13 amino acids. For the CDR3, the DNA is TGTGCCAGCAGCTTAGGGGGAGTTCAGCCCCAGCATTTT. This gives the protein CASSLGGVQPQHF.

CDR3: CSVNLGSYEQYF. For the CDR3, the DNA is TGCAGCGTTAATCTGGGTTCCTACGAGCAGTACTTC. The chain recombines TRBV29-1 with TRBJ2-7; D gene uncertain. Trimming took 5 bases from V and 1 from J, leaving 9 bases between them. CDR1 is SQVTM and CDR2 is ANQGSEA in the germline V gene. The CDR3 runs 12 residues.

The table lists this clone with a few counts. The DNA for the CDR3 is TGTGCCAGCAGCGACGGGACAGTCTATGGCTACACCTTC. Its translation: CASSDGTVYGYTF. The chain couples TRBV9 to TRBJ1-2; 7 bases are a match to TRBD1. The CDR3 is 13 amino acids. V shed 3 bases and J 4 bases; nucleotides not matched to a gene: 3. CDR1 is SGDLS, CDR2 YYNGEE, per germline.

The chain uses TRBV2 and TRBJ1-1, with D unclear. The CDR3 contains 14 residues. Germline CDR1 is SNHLY and CDR2 is FYNNEI. The germline V and J ends were trimmed by 4 bases and 4 bases, with 13 bases remaining between them. As DNA, the CDR3 is TGTGCCAGCAGTGGTAATGGGAACCCCACTGAAGCTTTCTTT. It is translated as CASSGNGNPTEAFF.